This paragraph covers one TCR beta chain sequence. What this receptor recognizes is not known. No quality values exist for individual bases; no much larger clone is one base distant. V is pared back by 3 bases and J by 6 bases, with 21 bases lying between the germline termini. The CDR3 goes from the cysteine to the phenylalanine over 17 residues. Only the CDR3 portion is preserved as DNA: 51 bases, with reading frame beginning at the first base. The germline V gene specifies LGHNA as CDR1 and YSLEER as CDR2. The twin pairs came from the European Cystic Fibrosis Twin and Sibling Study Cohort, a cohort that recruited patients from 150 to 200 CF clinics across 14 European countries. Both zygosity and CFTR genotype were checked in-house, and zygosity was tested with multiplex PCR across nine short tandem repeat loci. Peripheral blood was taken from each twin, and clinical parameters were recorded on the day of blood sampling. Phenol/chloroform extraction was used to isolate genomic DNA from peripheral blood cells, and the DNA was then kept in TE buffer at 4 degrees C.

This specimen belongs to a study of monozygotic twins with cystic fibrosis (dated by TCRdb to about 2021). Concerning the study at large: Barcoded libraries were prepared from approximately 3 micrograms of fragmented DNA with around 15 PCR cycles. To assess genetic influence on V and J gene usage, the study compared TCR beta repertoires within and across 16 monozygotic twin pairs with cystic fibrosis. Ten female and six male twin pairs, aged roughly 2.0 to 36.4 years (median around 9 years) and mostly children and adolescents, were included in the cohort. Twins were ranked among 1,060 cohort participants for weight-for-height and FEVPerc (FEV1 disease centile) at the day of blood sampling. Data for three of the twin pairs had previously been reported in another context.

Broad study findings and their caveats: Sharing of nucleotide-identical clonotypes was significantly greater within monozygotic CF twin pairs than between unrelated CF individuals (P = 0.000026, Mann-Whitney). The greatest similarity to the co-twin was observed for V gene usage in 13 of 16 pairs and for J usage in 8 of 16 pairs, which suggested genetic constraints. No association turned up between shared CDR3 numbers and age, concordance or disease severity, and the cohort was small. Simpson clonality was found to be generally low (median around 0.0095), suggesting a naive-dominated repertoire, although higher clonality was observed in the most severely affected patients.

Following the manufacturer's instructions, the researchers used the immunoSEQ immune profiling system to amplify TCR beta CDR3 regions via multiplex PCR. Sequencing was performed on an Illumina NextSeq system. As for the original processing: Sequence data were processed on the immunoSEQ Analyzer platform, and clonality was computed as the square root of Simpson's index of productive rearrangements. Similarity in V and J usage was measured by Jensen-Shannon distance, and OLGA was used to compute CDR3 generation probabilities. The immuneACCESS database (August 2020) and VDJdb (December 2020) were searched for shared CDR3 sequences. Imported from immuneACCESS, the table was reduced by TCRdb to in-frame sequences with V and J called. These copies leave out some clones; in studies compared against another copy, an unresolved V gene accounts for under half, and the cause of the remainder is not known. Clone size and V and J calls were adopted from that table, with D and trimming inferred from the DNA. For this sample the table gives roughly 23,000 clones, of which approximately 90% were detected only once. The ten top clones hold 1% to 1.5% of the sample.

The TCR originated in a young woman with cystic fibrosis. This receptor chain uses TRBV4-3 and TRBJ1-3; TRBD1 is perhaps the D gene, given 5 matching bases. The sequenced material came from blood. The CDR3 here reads CASSHNYGTLGENTIYF. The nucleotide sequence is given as TGCGCCAGCAGCCATAACTATGGGACTTTGGGAGAAAACACCATATATTTT.